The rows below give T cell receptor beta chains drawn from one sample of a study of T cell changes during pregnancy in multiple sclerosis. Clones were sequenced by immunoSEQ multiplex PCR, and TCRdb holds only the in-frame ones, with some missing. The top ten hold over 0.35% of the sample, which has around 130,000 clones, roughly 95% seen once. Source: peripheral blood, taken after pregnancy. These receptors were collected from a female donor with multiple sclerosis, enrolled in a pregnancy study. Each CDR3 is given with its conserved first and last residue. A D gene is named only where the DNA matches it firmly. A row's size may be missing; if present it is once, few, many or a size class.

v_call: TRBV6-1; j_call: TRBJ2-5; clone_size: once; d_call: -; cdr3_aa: CASSEHLYQETQYF; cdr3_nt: TGTGCCAGCAGTGAACACTTGTACCAAGAGACCCAGTACTTC
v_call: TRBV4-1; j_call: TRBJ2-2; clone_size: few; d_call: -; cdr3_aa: CASSPRQSYTGELFF; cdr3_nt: TGCGCCAGCAGCCCCCGACAGAGTTACACCGGGGAGCTGTTTTTT
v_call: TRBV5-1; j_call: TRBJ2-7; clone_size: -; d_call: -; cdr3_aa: CASSLAPQEGYEQYF; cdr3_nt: TGCGCCAGCAGCTTGGCCCCTCAGGAGGGCTACGAGCAGTACTTC
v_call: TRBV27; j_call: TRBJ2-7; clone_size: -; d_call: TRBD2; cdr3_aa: CASRGGLGDKQYF; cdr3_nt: TGTGCCAGCAGGGGGGGACTAGGGGATAAGCAGTACTTC
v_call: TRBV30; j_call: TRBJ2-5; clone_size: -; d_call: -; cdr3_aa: CAWSVLAGGPETQYF; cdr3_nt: TGTGCCTGGAGTGTACTGGCAGGGGGGCCCGAGACCCAGTACTTC
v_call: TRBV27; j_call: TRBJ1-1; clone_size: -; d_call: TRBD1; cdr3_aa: CASGFRQGLILPFF; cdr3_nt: TGTGCCAGCGGATTCCGACAGGGTTTGATCCTACCTTTCTTT
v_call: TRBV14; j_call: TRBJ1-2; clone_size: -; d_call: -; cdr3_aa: CASSRDRTNLYGYTF; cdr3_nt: TGTGCCAGCAGCCGCGACAGGACAAACCTCTATGGCTACACCTTC
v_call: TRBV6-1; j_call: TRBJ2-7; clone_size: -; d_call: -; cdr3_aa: CASSLLAGTYEQYF; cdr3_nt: TGTGCCAGCAGTCTCTTGGCAGGGACCTACGAGCAGTACTTC
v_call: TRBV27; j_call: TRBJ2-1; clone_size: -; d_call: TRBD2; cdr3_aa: CASSQLLAGTYNEQFF; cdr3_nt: TGTGCCAGCAGTCAACTACTAGCGGGAACCTACAATGAGCAGTTCTTC
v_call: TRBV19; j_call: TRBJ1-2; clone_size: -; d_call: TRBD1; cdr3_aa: CASRTPGQAIRSNYGYTF; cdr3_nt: TGTGCCAGTAGAACCCCTGGACAGGCGATCCGTTCAAACTATGGCTACACCTTC
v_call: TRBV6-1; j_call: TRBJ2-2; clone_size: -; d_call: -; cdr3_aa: CASSRVGQNTGELFF; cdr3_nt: TGTGCCAGCAGTCGGGTGGGACAGAACACCGGGGAGCTGTTTTTT
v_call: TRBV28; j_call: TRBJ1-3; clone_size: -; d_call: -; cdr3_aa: CASSLSGGGTGNTIYF; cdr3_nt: TGTGCCAGCAGTTTATCCGGGGGTGGCACTGGAAACACCATATATTTT
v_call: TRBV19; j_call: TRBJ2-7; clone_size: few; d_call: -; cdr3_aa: CASSKGDVVIYEQYF; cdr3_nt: TGTGCCAGTAGTAAGGGGGACGTAGTAATCTACGAGCAGTACTTC
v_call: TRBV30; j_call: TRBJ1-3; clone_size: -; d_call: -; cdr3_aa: CAWDRAGNTIYF; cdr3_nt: TGTGCCTGGGACAGAGCTGGAAACACCATATATTTT
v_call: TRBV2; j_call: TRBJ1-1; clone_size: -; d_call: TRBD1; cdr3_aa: CASITGGADTEAFF; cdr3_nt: TGTGCCAGCATAACAGGGGGCGCGGACACTGAAGCTTTCTTT
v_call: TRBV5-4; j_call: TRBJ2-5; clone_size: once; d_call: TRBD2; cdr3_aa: CASSSGLAGEETQYF; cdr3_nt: TGTGCCAGCAGCTCGGGACTAGCGGGAGAAGAGACCCAGTACTTC
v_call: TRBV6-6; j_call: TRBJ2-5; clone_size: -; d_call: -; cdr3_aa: CASTPSGRTETQYF; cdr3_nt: TGTGCCAGCACCCCCTCCGGGAGAACAGAGACCCAGTACTTC
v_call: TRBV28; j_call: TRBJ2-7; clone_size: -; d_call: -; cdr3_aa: CASSFDAGVPSYEQYF; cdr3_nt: TGTGCCAGCAGTTTTGACGCAGGGGTCCCTTCCTACGAGCAGTACTTC
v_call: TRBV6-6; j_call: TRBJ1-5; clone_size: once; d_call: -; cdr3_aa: CASSYTVADNQPQHF; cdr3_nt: TGTGCCAGCAGTTACACGGTGGCGGATAATCAGCCCCAGCATTTT
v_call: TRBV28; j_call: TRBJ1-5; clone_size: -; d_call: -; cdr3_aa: CASSLPRQTNQPQHF; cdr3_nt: TGTGCCAGCAGTTTACCCAGACAGACCAATCAGCCCCAGCATTTT
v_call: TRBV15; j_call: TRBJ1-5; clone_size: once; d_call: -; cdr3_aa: CATSRDPGQFSNQPQHF; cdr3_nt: TGTGCCACCAGCAGAGATCCCGGACAGTTTAGCAATCAGCCCCAGCATTTT
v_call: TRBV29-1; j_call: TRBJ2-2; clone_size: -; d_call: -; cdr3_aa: CSVEDDTGELFF; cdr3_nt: TGCAGCGTTGAAGACGACACCGGGGAGCTGTTTTTT